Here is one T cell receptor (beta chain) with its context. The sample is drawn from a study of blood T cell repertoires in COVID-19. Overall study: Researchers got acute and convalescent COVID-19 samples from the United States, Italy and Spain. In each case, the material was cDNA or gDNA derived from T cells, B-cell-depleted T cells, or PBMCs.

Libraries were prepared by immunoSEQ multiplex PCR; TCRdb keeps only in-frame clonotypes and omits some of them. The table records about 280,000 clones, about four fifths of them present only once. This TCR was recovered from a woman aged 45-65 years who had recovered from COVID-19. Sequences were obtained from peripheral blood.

CDR3 residues: CASSLAPSYYEQYF. CDR3 nucleotides: TGTGCCAGCAGCTTAGCGCCTAGTTACTACGAGCAGTACTTC. The chain is built from TRBV7-9 and TRBJ2-7; no clear D gene. CDR3 length: 14 residues. V was cut by 0 bases and J by 3 bases, with 9 bases left in between. Germline V CDR1 and CDR2: SEHNR, FQNEAQ (reference sequence). Full variable domain (missing parts from reference TRBV7-9 and TRBJ2-7): DTGVSQNPRHKITKRGQNVTFRCDPISEHNRLYWYRQTLGQGPEFLTYFQNEAQLEKSRLLSDRFSAERPKGSFSTLEIQRTEQGDSAMYLCASSLAPSYYEQYFGPGTRLTVT.